Sequencing of this T cell receptor beta chain was carried out in a study of T cell responses to AZD1222 COVID-19 vaccine. Study observations and caveats: Researchers took repertoire samples only after the peak T cell response had come. A mostly white British donor set with more females was recruited, and clonal diversity was possibly underestimated. With two AZD1222 doses given, Spike-specific TCR breadth and depth both rose.

TCRdb's copy holds only in-frame clones and misses some; the assay was immunoSEQ multiplex PCR. The data show roughly 190,000 clones, with 90% to 95% seen just once and about 4% held by the top ten. CDR3 length: 14 residues. The V end lost 0 bases, the J end lost 1 base, and 7 bases lay between the germline ends. The germline CDR1 and CDR2 sequences are SGDLS and YYNGEE. Of note for this clone: The target antigen is unknown.

This rearrangement joins TRBV9 to TRBJ1-1; TRBD1 is a possible D gene (5 bases). The source was peripheral blood, collected on day 0 of AZD1222 vaccination. The source of this sequence is an adult in good health. The CDR3 sequence is CASSVVGGNTEAFF. The CDR3 nucleotides are TGTGCCAGCAGCGTAGTTGGGGGGAACACTGAAGCTTTCTTT.